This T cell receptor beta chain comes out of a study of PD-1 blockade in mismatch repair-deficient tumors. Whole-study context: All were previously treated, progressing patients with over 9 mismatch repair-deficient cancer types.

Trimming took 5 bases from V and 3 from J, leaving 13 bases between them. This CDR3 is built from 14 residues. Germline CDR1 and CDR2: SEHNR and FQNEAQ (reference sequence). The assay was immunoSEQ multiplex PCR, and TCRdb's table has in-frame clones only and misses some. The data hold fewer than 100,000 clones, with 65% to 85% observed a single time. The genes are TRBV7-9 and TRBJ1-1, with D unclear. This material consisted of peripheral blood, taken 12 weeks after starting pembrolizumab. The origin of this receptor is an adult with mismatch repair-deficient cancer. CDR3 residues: CASSRLAVDTEAFF. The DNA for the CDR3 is TGTGCCAGCAGCCGACTTGCAGTGGACACTGAAGCTTTCTTT.